This TCR beta chain came from a study of T cell responses to AZD1222 COVID-19 vaccine. The V gene's germline CDR1 is SNHLY and CDR2 FYNNEI. The CDR3 runs 13 residues. As concerns this clone: The junction and the germline gene differ at one end; a read error may be behind it.

The protocol was immunoSEQ multiplex PCR, while the TCRdb copy is restricted to in-frame clones and leaves out a portion. Among about 120,000 clones listed, around nine tenths were seen once. The rearrangement joins TRBV2 to TRBJ2-7, with 8 bases that match TRBD2. The sequence was collected from an adult in good health. The sample consisted of peripheral blood, taken on day 0 of AZD1222 vaccination. The CDR3 reads CASSDALAGFLSF. The CDR3, as DNA: TGTGCCAGCAGTGATGCCCTAGCGGGCTTCCTCAGCTTC.